This entry is about one T cell receptor (beta chain). Antigen unknown. This sample is part of a study of memory CD4+ T cells and cytomegalovirus serostatus. Study-wide background: This sample comes from healthy Belgian adults, 8 to 10 CMV seropositive, approximately 25 seronegative.

Whole-study results and caveats: The CMV-associated TCR signature appears largely within the CD4+ memory repertoire. Repertoires predicted CMV serostatus with median bootstrapped AUC of approximately 0.95.

Single viable CD3+CD4+CD8-CD45RO+ cells were sorted as the memory CD4+ T cells. CMV serostatus came from serum IgG against pp150, pp28, p38, p52. The assay was immunoSEQ multiplex PCR, and TCRdb's table has in-frame clones only and misses some. The data show about 56,000 clones, with over 70% seen just once and about 2.6% held by the top ten. This TCR derives from an adult in good health and CMV-seropositive. Sequencing used memory CD4+ T cells from blood.

In DNA, the CDR3 is TGTGCCAGCAGCCAAAGTAGGGACTCGAGATCGTATTTT. Translating it yields CASSQSRDSRSYF. The rearrangement joins TRBV2 to TRBJ2-3; maybe TRBD2 (6 bases). CDR1 SNHLY and CDR2 FYNNEI come from the germline V gene. V was shortened by 6 bases and J by 14 bases, with 21 bases between the two germline ends. The CDR3 sequence is 13 residues long.